This is a list of T cell receptor beta chains from one sample in a study of T cell responses to AZD1222 COVID-19 vaccine. The table came from immunoSEQ multiplex PCR; TCRdb's copy has only in-frame clones and leaves some out. The sample lists over 65,000 clones; over 80% were seen once. The sequencing used peripheral blood, collected on day 0 of AZD1222 vaccination. The origin of the receptors is an adult in good health. CDR3s include the opening cysteine and the closing phenylalanine or tryptophan.

>TRBJ1-1|TRBV6-5
CASRSGGMNTEAFF
>TRBJ2-3|TRBV7-3
CASSWNSGTSGDTQYF
>TRBJ1-1|TRBV7-8
CASSQQAPSLNTEAFF
>TRBJ1-3|TRBV3-1/TRBV3-2
CASSSLWDAGNTIYF
>TRBJ1-1|TRBV18
CASSPLQANTEAFF
>TRBJ1-1|TRBV18
CASSRTGINTEAFF
>TRBJ2-1|TRBV19
CASSSSTGSPFYNEQFF
>TRBJ1-2|TRBV24-1
CATSDTGQGGGYTF
>TRBJ1-1|TRBV5-1
CASYPAAAANTEAFF
>TRBJ1-4|TRBV20-1
CSASSMRGVEKLFF
>TRBJ2-3|TRBV28
CASSQQGVGQDTQYF
>TRBJ1-6|TRBV7-3
CASSLLTGANSPLHF
>TRBJ2-2|TRBV19
CASSLLASGELFF
>TRBJ2-7|TRBV11-3
CASSLVSRQRDEQYF
>TRBJ1-2|TRBV6-5
CASRSDQRGGYTF
>TRBJ1-2|TRBV28
CATCPVGFNYGYTF
>TRBJ1-6|TRBV27
CAVRSSYNSPLHF
>TRBJ2-5|TRBV30
CAWSSVGGGLETQYF
>TRBJ2-3|TRBV7-6
CASSLAPSGGSTDTQYF
>TRBJ2-7|TRBV7-9
CASSLVQDEQYF
>TRBJ2-3|TRBV5-1
CASSVPGLGTDTQYF
>TRBJ1-2|TRBV5-1
CASSLRVDSPDGYTF
>TRBJ2-3|TRBV14
CASSQLPGGLTDTQYF
>TRBJ2-7|TRBV3-1/TRBV3-2
CASNGGNYEQYF
>TRBJ1-1|TRBV4-3
CASSQDETHMNTEAFF
>TRBJ2-7|TRBV2
CASRAGTSYEQYF
>TRBJ2-4|TRBV7-2
CASSLGPTGENIQYF
>TRBJ2-2|TRBV5-1
CASSLVGAGAGELFF
>TRBJ1-6|TRBV19
CASSIPPGQPNSPLHF
>TRBJ2-7|TRBV7-9
CASRAGVSYEQYF
>TRBJ1-1|TRBV4-3
CASSPRTSLTEAFF
>TRBJ1-3|TRBV2
CASSGTAFSGNTIYF
>TRBJ1-1|TRBV6-5
CASSYEPREVEAFF
>TRBJ2-5|TRBV7-2
CASSLGYDGVQETQYF
>TRBJ2-2|TRBV11-2
CASSLVASGGANTGELFF